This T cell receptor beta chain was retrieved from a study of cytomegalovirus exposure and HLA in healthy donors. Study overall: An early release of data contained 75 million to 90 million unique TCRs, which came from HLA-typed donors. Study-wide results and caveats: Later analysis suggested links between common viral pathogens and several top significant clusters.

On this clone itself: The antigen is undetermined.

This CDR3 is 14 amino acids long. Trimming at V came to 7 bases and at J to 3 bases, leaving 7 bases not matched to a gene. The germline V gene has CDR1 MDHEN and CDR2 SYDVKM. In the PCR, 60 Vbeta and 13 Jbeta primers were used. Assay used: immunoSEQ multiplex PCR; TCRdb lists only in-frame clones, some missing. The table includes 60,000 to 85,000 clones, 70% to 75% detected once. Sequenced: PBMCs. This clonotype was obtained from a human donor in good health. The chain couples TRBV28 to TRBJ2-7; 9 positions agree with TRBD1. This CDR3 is CASTGGDRVYEQYF. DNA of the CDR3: TGTGCCAGCACTGGGGGGGACAGGGTCTACGAGCAGTACTTC.